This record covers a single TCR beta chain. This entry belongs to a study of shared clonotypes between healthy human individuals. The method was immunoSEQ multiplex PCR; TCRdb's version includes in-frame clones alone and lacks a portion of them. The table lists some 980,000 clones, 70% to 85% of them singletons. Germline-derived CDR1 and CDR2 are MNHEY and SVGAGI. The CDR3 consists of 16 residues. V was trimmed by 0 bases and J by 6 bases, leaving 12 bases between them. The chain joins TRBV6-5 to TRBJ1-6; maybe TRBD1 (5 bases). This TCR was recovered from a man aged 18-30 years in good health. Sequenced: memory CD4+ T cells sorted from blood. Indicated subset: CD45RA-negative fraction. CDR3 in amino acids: CASSYSSGLSNSPLHF. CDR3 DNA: TGTGCCAGCAGTTACTCATCAGGGTTGAGTAATTCACCCCTCCACTTT.